This is a list of T cell receptor beta chains from one sample in a study of shared clonotypes between healthy human individuals. Some clones are missing from TCRdb's copy, which holds only in-frame ones; the method was immunoSEQ multiplex PCR. Found here are roughly 2,300,000 clones, 85% to 95% of them singletons; the top ten hold 0.37%. The sequenced sample was naive CD4+ T cells from PBMCs. The receptor set was obtained from a man between 18 and 35 years old in good health. Some clones in this sample may be carry-over from other donors' samples. CDR3s include the opening cysteine and the closing phenylalanine or tryptophan. Fields, in order: clone size, J gene, D gene, V gene, CDR3 protein, CDR3 DNA. A D gene is named only where the DNA matches it firmly. Size values are once, few and many counts, or a class for expanded clones, and some rows have none.

size: few; J: TRBJ1-1; D: -; V: TRBV7-3; CDR3: CASSDWPGEAFF; DNA: TGTGCCAGCAGCGATTGGCCCGGTGAAGCTTTCTTT
size: -; J: TRBJ2-1; D: TRBD2; V: TRBV7-9; CDR3: CASSSGLAGGSYNEQFF; DNA: TGTGCCAGCAGCTCGGGACTAGCGGGAGGATCCTACAATGAGCAGTTCTTC
size: -; J: TRBJ2-1; D: TRBD2; V: TRBV4-1; CDR3: CASSFRLAGGNYNEQFF; DNA: TGCGCCAGCAGCTTCCGACTAGCGGGAGGGAACTACAATGAGCAGTTCTTC
size: -; J: TRBJ1-2; D: TRBD1; V: TRBV5-1; CDR3: CASSLGQGSYGYTF; DNA: TGCGCCAGCAGCTTGGGACAGGGGAGCTATGGCTACACCTTC
size: once; J: TRBJ2-1; D: -; V: TRBV6-5; CDR3: CASSPLAYNEQFF; DNA: TGTGCCAGCAGTCCACTAGCTTACAATGAGCAGTTCTTC
size: -; J: TRBJ2-1; D: -; V: TRBV5-1; CDR3: CASSLVFQNNEQFF; DNA: TGCGCCAGCAGCTTGGTCTTTCAAAACAATGAGCAGTTCTTC
size: -; J: TRBJ1-2; D: TRBD1; V: TRBV30; CDR3: CAGRGRFAYGYTF; DNA: TGTGCCGGCAGGGGGCGCTTTGCCTATGGCTACACCTTC
size: -; J: TRBJ1-4; D: -; V: TRBV2; CDR3: CASIPTTWREKLFF; DNA: TGTGCCAGCATCCCCACGACCTGGCGGGAAAAACTGTTTTTT
size: -; J: TRBJ1-3; D: -; V: TRBV6-6; CDR3: CASSYNSGWNTIYF; DNA: TGTGCCAGCAGTTACAACTCGGGGTGGAACACCATATATTTT
size: -; J: TRBJ1-5; D: -; V: TRBV5-1; CDR3: CASSLDGANQPQHF; DNA: TGCGCCAGCAGCTTGGACGGCGCCAATCAGCCCCAGCATTTT
size: -; J: TRBJ1-3; D: TRBD1; V: TRBV7-2; CDR3: CASSPGGGLGNTIYF; DNA: TGTGCCAGCAGCCCAGGGGGGGGGCTCGGAAACACCATATATTTT
size: -; J: TRBJ1-5; D: TRBD1; V: TRBV6-5; CDR3: CASSPDRGGNQPQHF; DNA: TGTGCCAGCAGTCCGGACAGGGGTGGCAATCAGCCCCAGCATTTT
size: -; J: TRBJ2-2; D: -; V: TRBV5-1; CDR3: CASTEDLSGGGELFF; DNA: TGCGCCAGCACCGAAGACCTTAGTGGGGGCGGGGAGCTGTTTTTT
size: -; J: TRBJ2-1; D: -; V: TRBV28; CDR3: CASSLRGSLNEQFF; DNA: TGTGCCAGCAGTTTGAGGGGGAGTCTCAATGAGCAGTTCTTC
size: once; J: TRBJ1-3; D: -; V: TRBV28; CDR3: CASSLGGALGNTIYF; DNA: TGTGCCAGCAGTCTGGGGGGGGCGCTTGGAAACACCATATATTTT
size: -; J: TRBJ2-7; D: -; V: TRBV5-1; CDR3: CASSIPPNEQYF; DNA: TGCGCCAGCAGTATACCGCCCAACGAGCAGTACTTC
size: -; J: TRBJ1-4; D: -; V: TRBV30; CDR3: CAWSVRGRGNEKLFF; DNA: TGTGCCTGGAGTGTAAGGGGAAGGGGTAATGAAAAACTGTTTTTT
size: -; J: TRBJ1-4; D: -; V: TRBV10-3; CDR3: CAISEIRRDANEKLFF; DNA: TGTGCCATCAGTGAGATTCGGAGGGACGCTAATGAAAAACTGTTTTTT
size: -; J: TRBJ2-1; D: -; V: TRBV7-3; CDR3: CASSLTLRTEQFF; DNA: TGTGCCAGCAGCTTAACTCTCAGGACGGAGCAGTTCTTC
size: -; J: TRBJ2-7; D: -; V: TRBV28; CDR3: CASTDRAGEQYF; DNA: TGTGCCAGCACCGACAGGGCGGGGGAGCAGTACTTC
size: -; J: TRBJ1-2; D: -; V: TRBV29-1; CDR3: CSVDEPGDGYTF; DNA: TGCAGCGTTGACGAGCCAGGGGATGGCTACACCTTC
size: few; J: TRBJ1-4; D: -; V: TRBV2; CDR3: CASLPDVDEKLFF; DNA: TGTGCCAGCCTCCCCGACGTGGATGAAAAACTGTTTTTT
size: -; J: TRBJ2-7; D: -; V: TRBV7-9; CDR3: CASSLTGSSYEQYF; DNA: TGTGCCAGCAGCCTCACGGGGAGCTCCTACGAGCAGTACTTC
size: -; J: TRBJ2-1; D: -; V: TRBV7-3; CDR3: CASSLLFGGPYNEQFF; DNA: TGTGCCAGCAGCTTACTCTTCGGAGGACCCTACAATGAGCAGTTCTTC
size: -; J: TRBJ1-1; D: -; V: TRBV11-2; CDR3: CASSFHTEAFF; DNA: TGTGCCAGCAGCTTTCACACTGAAGCTTTCTTT
size: -; J: TRBJ2-7; D: TRBD1; V: TRBV6-5; CDR3: CASSGTGLPVEQYF; DNA: TGTGCCAGCAGTGGGACAGGACTACCCGTTGAGCAGTACTTC
size: -; J: TRBJ2-2; D: -; V: TRBV5-1; CDR3: CASSLALTPTGELFF; DNA: TGCGCCAGCAGCTTGGCACTAACCCCCACCGGGGAGCTGTTTTTT
size: -; J: TRBJ1-2; D: -; V: TRBV4-2; CDR3: CASSTRDGPYGYTF; DNA: TGTGCCAGCAGCACCCGGGACGGCCCCTATGGCTACACCTTC
size: -; J: TRBJ2-5; D: -; V: TRBV9; CDR3: CASSVGGGEAQYF; DNA: TGTGCCAGCAGCGTAGGAGGGGGGGAGGCCCAGTACTTC
size: -; J: TRBJ1-2; D: TRBD1; V: TRBV6-1; CDR3: CASRPTGLSYTF; DNA: TGTGCCAGCAGGCCGACAGGGTTAAGCTACACCTTC
size: -; J: TRBJ2-3; D: TRBD1; V: TRBV6-5; CDR3: CASSYRTGGTDTQYF; DNA: TGTGCCAGCAGTTACAGGACAGGGGGTACAGATACGCAGTATTTT
size: -; J: TRBJ1-1; D: -; V: TRBV29-1; CDR3: CSVDSGNTEAFF; DNA: TGCAGCGTTGACTCGGGGAACACTGAAGCTTTCTTT
size: -; J: TRBJ2-1; D: -; V: TRBV9; CDR3: CASSVLGYNEQFF; DNA: TGTGCCAGCAGCGTACTGGGATACAATGAGCAGTTCTTC
size: once; J: TRBJ2-1; D: -; V: TRBV29-1; CDR3: CSVERRNEQFF; DNA: TGCAGCGTTGAACGCCGCAACGAGCAGTTCTTC
size: -; J: TRBJ2-5; D: TRBD2; V: TRBV9; CDR3: CASSVVPSRGEETQYF; DNA: TGTGCCAGCAGCGTAGTCCCAAGCCGGGGGGAAGAGACCCAGTACTTC
size: -; J: TRBJ2-3; D: -; V: TRBV27; CDR3: CASTRRGNRYGTDTQYF; DNA: TGTGCCAGCACCCGGCGCGGAAACCGTTATGGCACAGATACGCAGTATTTT
size: -; J: TRBJ1-6; D: TRBD1; V: TRBV4-2; CDR3: CASSQENRDRVSPLHF; DNA: TGTGCCAGCAGCCAAGAAAATAGGGACAGGGTTTCACCCCTCCACTTT
size: once; J: TRBJ2-3; D: -; V: TRBV5-8; CDR3: CASSLNPTNTQYF; DNA: TGTGCCAGCAGCTTGAACCCAACTAATACGCAGTATTTT
size: -; J: TRBJ2-1; D: TRBD2; V: TRBV7-9; CDR3: CASSLVGPSGMSSYNEQFF; DNA: TGTGCCAGCAGCTTAGTAGGACCTAGCGGGATGAGCTCCTACAATGAGCAGTTCTTC
size: -; J: TRBJ1-2; D: -; V: TRBV29-1; CDR3: CSVASKGVNYGYTF; DNA: TGCAGCGTTGCTTCCAAGGGGGTAAACTATGGCTACACCTTC
size: -; J: TRBJ1-3; D: -; V: TRBV7-2; CDR3: CASSPIWGAPGNTIYF; DNA: TGTGCCAGCAGCCCCATATGGGGGGCGCCGGGAAACACCATATATTTT
size: -; J: TRBJ2-3; D: TRBD2; V: TRBV28; CDR3: CASSLQLADTDTQYF; DNA: TGTGCCAGCAGTTTACAACTAGCGGACACAGATACGCAGTATTTT
size: few; J: TRBJ1-2; D: -; V: TRBV7-9; CDR3: CASSRTEYGYTF; DNA: TGTGCCAGCAGCCGGACGGAGTATGGCTACACCTTC
size: few; J: TRBJ1-4; D: -; V: TRBV4-1; CDR3: CASSQTYKEKLFF; DNA: TGCGCCAGCAGCCAGACTTACAAGGAAAAACTGTTTTTT
size: -; J: TRBJ1-1; D: TRBD1; V: TRBV28; CDR3: CASSLGATGGSEAFF; DNA: TGTGCCAGCAGTTTAGGTGCGACAGGGGGTAGTGAAGCTTTCTTT